This entry lists 11 T cell receptor beta chains sequenced from one sample in a study of CD8+ T cells in alopecia areata. Sequencing relied on a cDNA template that was reverse transcribed from extracted RNA. Sequencing used immunoSEQ multiplex PCR; TCRdb keeps in-frame clones, though not all of them. The sample shows roughly 65,000 clones, 40% to 50% of them seen only once. Sequencing was performed on CD8+ T cells sorted from blood, taken at week 0. Receptors originate from a human donor with alopecia areata.

This clone occurred a few times. The gene calls are TRBV5-6 and TRBJ2-7; 11 positions agree with TRBD2. J was trimmed by 0 bases and V by 0 bases; bases with no gene match: 5. The CDR3 sequence is 17 residues long. Germline CDR1 reads SGHDT; CDR2 reads YYEEEE. The chain's CDR3 is CASSLVASGRPSYEQYF. The DNA for the CDR3 is TGTGCCAGCAGCTTGGTTGCTAGCGGGAGGCCCTCCTACGAGCAGTACTTC.

This clone was seen only a few times. The V call is TRBV6-6, the J call TRBJ2-3; D perhaps matches TRBD1 (6 bases). CDR3 length equals 13 residues. The V end lost 6 bases, the J end lost 3 bases, and 10 bases lay between the germline ends. CDR1 and CDR2 from the germline V gene are MNHNY and SVGAGI (reference sequence). The CDR3 DNA reads TGTGCCAGCAGCGGACAGAAGACAGATACGCAGTATTTT. Protein: CASSGQKTDTQYF.

V gene TRBV7-9 combines with J gene TRBJ2-5, with D perhaps TRBD2 (6 bases). This CDR3 has 16 amino acids. Trimming removed 4 bases from V and 2 bases from J, with 17 bases in between. Looked up from germline, CDR1 is SEHNR and CDR2 is FQNEAQ (reference sequence). CDR3 protein: CASSSQQLGLQETQYF. The CDR3 nucleotides are TGTGCCAGCAGCTCACAACAACTTGGACTACAAGAGACCCAGTACTTC. Based on the CDR3 plus reference TRBV7-9 and TRBJ2-5, the full variable domain is DTGVSQNPRHKITKRGQNVTFRCDPISEHNRLYWYRQTLGQGPEFLTYFQNEAQLEKSRLLSDRFSAERPKGSFSTLEIQRTEQGDSAMYLCASSSQQLGLQETQYFGPGTRLLVL.

The chain employs TRBV4-2 and TRBJ2-7, with a weak D call TRBD2 (5 bases). The CDR3 length is 14 residues. V lost 2 bases and J lost 1, with 9 bases in between. Germline-derived CDR1 and CDR2 are LGHNA and YNFKEQ. The CDR3 region is CASSQPSGSYEQYF. The CDR3 DNA reads as TGTGCCAGCAGCCAACCCTCGGGGTCCTACGAGCAGTACTTC.

The chain recombines TRBV7-8 with TRBJ2-1; possibly TRBD1 for D (5 bases). CDR3 length equals 15 residues. V gave up 2 bases and J gave up 2 bases, with 10 bases separating them. Germline V gene data show CDR1 as SGHVS and CDR2 as FQNEAQ. The CDR3 spells CASSLNRYPYNEQFF. Written as DNA, the CDR3 is TGTGCCAGCAGCTTAAACAGGTACCCCTACAATGAGCAGTTCTTC.

This clone was detected once. The chain carries TRBV30 and TRBJ2-1, with 13 bases lining up with TRBD2. Germline CDR1 and CDR2: GTSNPN and SVGIG (reference sequence). This CDR3 region has 13 residues. J lost 10 bases, V lost 3 bases, and 3 bases had no gene match. Here the CDR3 reads CAWSGTSGIEQFF. CDR3 coding DNA: TGTGCCTGGAGCGGGACTAGCGGGATCGAGCAGTTCTTC.

This clone was recorded only once. The chain uses TRBV27 and TRBJ2-7, with D possibly being TRBD1 (6 bases). The CDR3 has 14 residues. CDR1 and CDR2 from the germline V gene are MNHEY and SMNVEV (reference sequence). V shed 5 bases and J shed 2 bases, with 13 bases lying between them. The CDR3 here is CASSPWTATYEQYF. CDR3 sequence (DNA): TGTGCCAGCAGTCCATGGACAGCAACCTACGAGCAGTACTTC.

This clone occurred many times. This chain links TRBV7-6 with TRBJ2-7, with 9 bases lining up with TRBD2. V trimming: 2 bases; J trimming: 3 bases; junction bases outside the gene matches: 2. The germline CDR1 and CDR2 sequences are SGHVS and FNYEAQ. The CDR3 is 14 amino acids. The CDR3 DNA reads as TGTGCCAGCAGCTTATCTAGCGGGAACTACGAGCAGTACTTC. Residues: CASSLSSGNYEQYF. Full variable domain (missing parts from reference TRBV7-6 and TRBJ2-7): GAGVSQSPRYKVTKRGQDVALRCDPISGHVSLYWYRQALGQGPEFLTYFNYEAQQDKSGLPNDRFSAERPEGSISTLTIQRTEQRDSAMYRCASSLSSGNYEQYFGPGTRLTVT.

The J gene is TRBJ2-5, the V gene TRBV29-1, with TRBD2 matching over 10 bases. The CDR3 contains 15 residues. V lost 3 bases and J lost 4; bases outside the gene matches: 8. Germline-derived CDR1 and CDR2 are SQVTM and ANQGSEA. DNA of the CDR3: TGCAGCGTTGAGCTAGCGGGAGAACTGATAGAGACCCAGTACTTC. Residues: CSVELAGELIETQYF.

The table lists this clone with a few counts. At one end, the junction sequence differs from germline, possibly due to a read error. This chain uses TRBV19 with TRBJ2-3, with D tentatively TRBD1 (6 bases). CDR1 is LNHDA, CDR2 SQIVND, per germline (reference sequence). CDR3 length: 12 amino acids. The CDR3 bases are TGCGCCAGCAGTCCCAGGGGCGCGGGGCAGTATTTT. This sequence encodes CASSPRGAGQYF. Supplemented by reference TRBV19 and TRBJ2-3, the full variable domain reads DGGITQSPKYLFRKEGQNVTLSCEQNLNHDAMYWYRQDPGQGLRLIYYSQIVNDFQKGDIAEGYSVSREKKESFPLTVTSAQKNPTAFYLCASSPRGAGQYFGPGTRLTVL.

V gene TRBV6-1 combines with J gene TRBJ2-5, with 10 nucleotides matching TRBD1. This CDR3 comprises 13 residues. V lost 8 bases to trimming and J lost 5 bases; unmatched junction nucleotides: 5. Germline CDR1 and CDR2: MNHNS and SASEGT. CDR3 protein: CASWTGGEETQYF. The DNA for the CDR3 is TGTGCCAGCTGGACAGGGGGAGAGGAGACCCAGTACTTC.